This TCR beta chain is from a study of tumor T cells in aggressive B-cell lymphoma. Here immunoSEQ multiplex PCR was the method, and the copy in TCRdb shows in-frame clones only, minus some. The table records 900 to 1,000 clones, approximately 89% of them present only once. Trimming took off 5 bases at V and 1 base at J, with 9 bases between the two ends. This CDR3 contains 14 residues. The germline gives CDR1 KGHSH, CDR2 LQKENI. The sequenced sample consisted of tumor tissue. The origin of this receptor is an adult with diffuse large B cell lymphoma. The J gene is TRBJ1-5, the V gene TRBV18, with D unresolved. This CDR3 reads CASSGQQSNQPQHF. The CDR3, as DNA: TGTGCCAGCTCAGGGCAACAGAGCAATCAGCCCCAGCATTTT.